A selection of T cell receptor beta chains follows, all from one sample in a study of T cells after yellow fever vaccination. TCRdb processed the 5' RACE reads anew with MiXCR; each CDR3 protein has one entry. Among about 320,000 distinct CDR3 sequences listed, 3.5% to 4.5% were seen once. Sequenced material: PBMCs, taken 15 days after the yellow fever booster vaccination. These receptors were obtained from a man younger than 35 who received the YFV17D yellow fever vaccine. The CDR3 runs from the conserved cysteine through the conserved F or W. A D gene is named only where the DNA matches it firmly. Not all rows give a size; the values are once, few, many and, for expanded clones, a class.

abundance,d_gene,v_gene,j_gene,CDR3aa,CDR3nt
NA,TRBD1,TRBV4-1,TRBJ1-1,CASRFTGVDTEAFF,TGCGCCAGCAGATTTACAGGGGTGGACACTGAAGCTTTCTTT
few,NA,TRBV7-9,TRBJ2-1,CATDLRADNEQFF,TGTGCCACCGACCTGCGGGCAGACAATGAGCAGTTCTTC
many,TRBD1,TRBV9,TRBJ1-4,CASSVAQGLGEKLFF,TGTGCCAGCAGCGTAGCACAGGGGCTCGGTGAAAAACTGTTTTTT
NA,NA,TRBV5-1,TRBJ1-3,CASSLPDTSSGNTIYF,TGCGCCAGCAGCCTCCCGGACACCAGCTCTGGAAACACCATATATTTT
few,TRBD2,TRBV7-9,TRBJ2-5,CASSVTIAGGLETQYF,TGTGCCAGCAGCGTCACTATAGCGGGGGGACTGGAGACCCAGTACTTC
few,NA,TRBV5-1,TRBJ1-1,CASSLVFRAAMNTEAFF,TGCGCCAGCAGCTTGGTATTTAGGGCGGCGATGAACACTGAAGCTTTCTTT
few,NA,TRBV7-2,TRBJ1-5,CASSQLRGNSRQPQHF,TGTGCCAGCAGCCAGCTCCGGGGCAACTCGAGACAGCCCCAGCATTTT
few,TRBD1,TRBV5-1,TRBJ1-1,CASSLPDRRNTEAFF,TGCGCCAGCAGCCTACCGGACAGGAGGAACACTGAAGCTTTCTTT
NA,TRBD1,TRBV5-1,TRBJ2-7,CASSPRQGLRYEQYF,TGCGCCAGCAGCCCGAGACAGGGGCTGAGGTACGAGCAGTACTTC
NA,NA,TRBV25-1,TRBJ2-7,CASSDRSIYEQYF,TGTGCCAGCAGTGACAGGAGTATCTACGAGCAGTACTTC
NA,NA,TRBV29-1,TRBJ1-1,CSAPGLRNTEAFF,TGCAGCGCGCCGGGACTGAGGAACACTGAAGCTTTCTTT
few,TRBD2,TRBV10-3,TRBJ2-1,CAIRGGTPGNEQFF,TGTGCCATCAGGGGGGGGACTCCCGGCAATGAGCAGTTCTTC
few,TRBD1,TRBV5-1,TRBJ2-1,CASSTGGTLGEQFF,TGCGCCAGTTCGACAGGGGGCACGCTAGGTGAGCAGTTCTTC
many,TRBD1,TRBV9,TRBJ2-3,CASSISSGGNTQYF,TGTGCCAGCAGCATCTCCTCAGGGGGCAATACGCAGTATTTT
many,TRBD1,TRBV12-3/TRBV12-4,TRBJ1-1,CASGQGRNTEAFF,TGTGCCTCCGGACAGGGAAGGAACACTGAAGCTTTCTTT
few,NA,TRBV5-1,TRBJ2-5,CASSSLTSPQETQYF,TGCGCCAGCAGCTCCCTGACATCTCCTCAAGAGACCCAGTACTTC
NA,TRBD2,TRBV12-3/TRBV12-4,TRBJ2-5,CASSPWLAGGSAWAQYF,TGTGCCAGCAGCCCCTGGCTAGCGGGGGGCTCCGCATGGGCCCAGTACTTC